This T cell receptor (beta chain) was sequenced in a study of T cells in Graves' hyperthyroidism and ophthalmopathy. Comments on this clonotype: The antigen remains unidentified.

Trimming cost V 5 bases and J 6 bases, with 22 bases left between them. The CDR3 extends over 16 amino acids. Per the germline V gene, CDR1 is MNHNS and CDR2 is SASEGT. Authors of the study amplified TCR beta CDR3 regions from RNA transcripts. The HTBI set primed first-round TCR CDR3 RT-PCR. TCRdb re-called the multiplex PCR reads through MiXCR, storing one row per CDR3 protein. The sample carries a few hundred thousand distinct CDR3 sequences, about half recorded once. Diagnoses rested on clinical symptoms, serum thyroxine and TRAb, thyroid ultrasound and orbital computed tomography. Study conclusions and caveats: Separation of ophthalmopathy from stable hyperthyroidism was achieved by a 13 V-J model. Blood samples included most of the expanded thyroid clonotypes exceeding 0.001.

The source material was peripheral blood or thyroid tissue (not recorded which). This receptor was obtained from a woman under 30 with Graves' hyperthyroidism. The chain uses TRBV6-1 and TRBJ1-2; D is undetermined. The CDR3 reads CASSPSTAGVGDGYTF. The CDR3 DNA follows: TGTGCCAGCAGTCCCTCTACGGCGGGAGTCGGGGATGGCTACACCTTC.